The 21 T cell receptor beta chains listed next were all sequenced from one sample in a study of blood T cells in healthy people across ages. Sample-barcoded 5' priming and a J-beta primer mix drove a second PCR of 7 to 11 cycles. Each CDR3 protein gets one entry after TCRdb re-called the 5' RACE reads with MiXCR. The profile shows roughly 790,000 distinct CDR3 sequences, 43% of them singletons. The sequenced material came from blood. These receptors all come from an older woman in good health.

For the CDR3, the DNA is TGTGCCAGCAGCTTACGACCGGACACCGGGGAGCTGTTTTTT. Protein: CASSLRPDTGELFF. The chain uses TRBV7-3 and TRBJ2-2, with no clear D. This CDR3 spans 14 amino acids. Germline lookup yields CDR1 SGHTA and CDR2 FQGTGA. Trimming left V 2 bases short and J 3 bases short, with 7 bases between. Filled out from reference TRBV7-3 and TRBJ2-2, the complete variable domain reads GAGVSQTPSNKVTEKGKYVELRCDPISGHTALYWYRQSLGQGPEFLIYFQGTGAADDSGLPNDRFFAVRPEGSVSTLKIQRTERGDSAVYLCASSLRPDTGELFFGEGSRLTVL.

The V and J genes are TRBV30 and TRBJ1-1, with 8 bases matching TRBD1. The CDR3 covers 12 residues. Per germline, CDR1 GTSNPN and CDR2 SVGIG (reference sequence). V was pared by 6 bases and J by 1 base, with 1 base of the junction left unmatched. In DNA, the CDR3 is TGTGCCTGCGGACAGGGGAACACTGAAGCTTTCTTT. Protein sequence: CACGQGNTEAFF.

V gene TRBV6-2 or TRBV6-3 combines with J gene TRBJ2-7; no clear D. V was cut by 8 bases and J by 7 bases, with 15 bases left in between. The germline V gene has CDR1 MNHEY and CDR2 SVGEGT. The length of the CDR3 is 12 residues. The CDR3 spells CASGNYYNEQYF. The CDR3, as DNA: TGTGCCAGCGGCAACTACTACAATGAGCAGTACTTC.

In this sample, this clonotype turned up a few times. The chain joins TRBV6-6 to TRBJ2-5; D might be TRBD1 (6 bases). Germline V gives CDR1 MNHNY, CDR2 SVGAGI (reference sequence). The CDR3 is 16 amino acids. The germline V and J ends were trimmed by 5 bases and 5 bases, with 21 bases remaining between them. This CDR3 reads CASSIDQGTGRETQYF. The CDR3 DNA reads TGTGCCAGCAGTATCGACCAGGGGACCGGGCGCGAGACCCAGTACTTC.

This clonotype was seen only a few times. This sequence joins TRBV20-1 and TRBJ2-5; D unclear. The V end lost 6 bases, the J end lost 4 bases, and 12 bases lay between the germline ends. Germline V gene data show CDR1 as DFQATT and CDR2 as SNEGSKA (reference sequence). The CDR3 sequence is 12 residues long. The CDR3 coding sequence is TGCAGTGCCCATTTTACGGGAGAGACCCAGTACTTC. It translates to CSAHFTGETQYF.

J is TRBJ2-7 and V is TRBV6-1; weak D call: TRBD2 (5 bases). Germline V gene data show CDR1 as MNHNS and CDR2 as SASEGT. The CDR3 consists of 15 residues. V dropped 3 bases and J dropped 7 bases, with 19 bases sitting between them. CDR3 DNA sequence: TGTGCCAGCAGTGACGGATTAGCGAAGTACAATGAGCAGTACTTC. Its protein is CASSDGLAKYNEQYF.

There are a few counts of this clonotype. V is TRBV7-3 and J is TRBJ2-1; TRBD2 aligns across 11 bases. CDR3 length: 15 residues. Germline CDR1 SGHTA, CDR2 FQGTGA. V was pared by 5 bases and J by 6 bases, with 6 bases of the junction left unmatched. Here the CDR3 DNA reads TGTGCCAGCAGCAAACCGGGACTAGCGGCCAATGAGCAGTTCTTC. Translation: CASSKPGLAANEQFF.

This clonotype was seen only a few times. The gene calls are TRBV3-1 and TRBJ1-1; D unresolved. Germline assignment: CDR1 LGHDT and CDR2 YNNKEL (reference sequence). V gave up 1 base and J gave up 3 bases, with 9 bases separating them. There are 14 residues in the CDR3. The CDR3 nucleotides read TGTGCCAGCAGCCAAGGAAGGGCAGACACTGAAGCTTTCTTT. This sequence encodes CASSQGRADTEAFF.

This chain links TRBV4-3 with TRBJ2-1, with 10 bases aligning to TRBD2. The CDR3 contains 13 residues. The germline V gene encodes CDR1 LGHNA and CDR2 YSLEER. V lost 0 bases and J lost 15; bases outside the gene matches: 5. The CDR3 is CASSQDLSGGGFF. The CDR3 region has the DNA TGCGCCAGCAGCCAAGATCTGAGCGGGGGGGGGTTCTTC.

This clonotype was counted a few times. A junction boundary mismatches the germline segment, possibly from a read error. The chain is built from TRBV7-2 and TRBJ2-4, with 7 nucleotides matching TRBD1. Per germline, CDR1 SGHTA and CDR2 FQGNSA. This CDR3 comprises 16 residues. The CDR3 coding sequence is TGTGCCAGCAGTTTAGGGGGCGCAGGAGCCAAAAACATTCAGTACTTC. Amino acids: CASSLGGAGAKNIQYF.

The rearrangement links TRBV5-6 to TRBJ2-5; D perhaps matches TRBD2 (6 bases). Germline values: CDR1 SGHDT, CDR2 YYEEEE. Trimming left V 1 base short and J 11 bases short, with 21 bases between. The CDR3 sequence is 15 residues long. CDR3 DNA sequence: TGTGCCAGCAGCTTGTTGCCTAGCGTAGACAATGGGCAGTACTTC. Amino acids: CASSLLPSVDNGQYF.

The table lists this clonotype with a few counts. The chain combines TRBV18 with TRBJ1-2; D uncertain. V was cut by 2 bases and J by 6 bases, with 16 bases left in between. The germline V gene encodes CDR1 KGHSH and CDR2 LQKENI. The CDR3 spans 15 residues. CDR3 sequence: CASSPKEFPLNGYTF. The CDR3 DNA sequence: TGTGCCAGCTCACCAAAGGAGTTTCCGCTGAATGGCTACACCTTC. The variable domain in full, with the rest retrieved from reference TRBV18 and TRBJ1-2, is NAGVMQNPRHLVRRRGQEARLRCSPMKGHSHVYWYRQLPEEGLKFMVYLQKENIIDESGMPKERFSAEFPKEGPSILRIQQVVRGDSAAYFCASSPKEFPLNGYTFGSGTRLTVV.

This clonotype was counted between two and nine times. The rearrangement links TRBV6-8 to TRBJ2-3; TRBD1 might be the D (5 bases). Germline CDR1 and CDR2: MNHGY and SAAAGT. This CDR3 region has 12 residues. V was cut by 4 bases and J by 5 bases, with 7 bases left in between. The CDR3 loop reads CASSSRVDTQYF. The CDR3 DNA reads TGTGCCAGCAGTTCCAGGGTAGATACGCAGTATTTT.

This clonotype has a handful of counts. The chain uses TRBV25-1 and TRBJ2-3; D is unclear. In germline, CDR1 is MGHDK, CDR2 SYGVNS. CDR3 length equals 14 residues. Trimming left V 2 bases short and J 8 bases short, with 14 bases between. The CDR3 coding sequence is TGTGCCAGCAGTGAAGTGTTTGGATCCGTTACGCAGTATTTT. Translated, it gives CASSEVFGSVTQYF. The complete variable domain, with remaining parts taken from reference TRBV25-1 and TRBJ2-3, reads EADIYQTPRYLVIGTGKKITLECSQTMGHDKMYWYQQDPGMELHLIHYSYGVNSTEKGDLSSESTVSRIRTEHFPLTLESARPSHTSQYLCASSEVFGSVTQYFGPGTRLTVL.

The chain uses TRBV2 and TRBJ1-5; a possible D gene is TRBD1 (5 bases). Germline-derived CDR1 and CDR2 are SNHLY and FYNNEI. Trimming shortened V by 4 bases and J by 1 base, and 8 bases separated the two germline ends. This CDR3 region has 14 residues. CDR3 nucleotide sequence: TGTGCCAGCAGTGTGGGACGGAGCAATCAGCCCCAGCATTTT. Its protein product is CASSVGRSNQPQHF.

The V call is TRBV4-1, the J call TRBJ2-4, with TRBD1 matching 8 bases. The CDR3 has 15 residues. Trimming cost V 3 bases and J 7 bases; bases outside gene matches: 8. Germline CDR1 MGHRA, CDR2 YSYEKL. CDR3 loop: CASSQGGQGANIQYF. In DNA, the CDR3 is TGCGCCAGCAGCCAGGGCGGACAGGGAGCCAACATTCAGTACTTC.

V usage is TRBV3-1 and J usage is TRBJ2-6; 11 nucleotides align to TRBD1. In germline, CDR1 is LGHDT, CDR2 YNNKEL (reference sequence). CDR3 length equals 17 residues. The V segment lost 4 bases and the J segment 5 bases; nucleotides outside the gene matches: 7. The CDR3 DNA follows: TGTGCCAGCAGCCTAGTCGGACAGGGGGCCTGGGCCAACGTCCTGACTTTC. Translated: CASSLVGQGAWANVLTF.

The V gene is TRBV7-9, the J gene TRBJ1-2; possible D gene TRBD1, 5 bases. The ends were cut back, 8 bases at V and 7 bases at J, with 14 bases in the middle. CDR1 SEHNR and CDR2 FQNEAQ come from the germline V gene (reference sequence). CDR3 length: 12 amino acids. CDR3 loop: CASEKGEGGYTF. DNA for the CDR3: TGTGCCAGCGAGAAAGGGGAGGGTGGCTACACCTTC.

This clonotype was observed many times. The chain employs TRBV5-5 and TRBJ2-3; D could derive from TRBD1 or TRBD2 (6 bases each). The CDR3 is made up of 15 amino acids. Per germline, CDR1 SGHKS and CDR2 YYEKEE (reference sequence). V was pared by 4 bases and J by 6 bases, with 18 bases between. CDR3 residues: CASSHTPTGRDTQYF. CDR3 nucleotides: TGTGCCAGCAGCCACACCCCCACAGGGAGGGATACGCAGTATTTT. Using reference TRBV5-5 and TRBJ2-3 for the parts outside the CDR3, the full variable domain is DAGVTQSPTHLIKTRGQQVTLRCSPISGHKSVSWYQQVLGQGPQFIFQYYEKEERGRGNFPDRFSARQFPNYSSELNVNALLLGDSALYLCASSHTPTGRDTQYFGPGTRLTVL.

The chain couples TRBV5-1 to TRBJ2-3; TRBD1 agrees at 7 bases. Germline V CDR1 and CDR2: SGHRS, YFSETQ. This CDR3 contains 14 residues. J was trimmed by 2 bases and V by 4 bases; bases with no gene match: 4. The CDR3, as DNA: TGCGCCAGCAGCACGACAGGGTCCACAGATACGCAGTATTTT. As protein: CASSTTGSTDTQYF.

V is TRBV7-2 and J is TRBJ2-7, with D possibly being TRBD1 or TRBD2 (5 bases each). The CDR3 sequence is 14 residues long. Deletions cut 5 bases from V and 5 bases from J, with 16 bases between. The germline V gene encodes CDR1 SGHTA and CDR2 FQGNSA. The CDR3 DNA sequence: TGTGCCAGCAGCACGTACGGGACGACCCACGAGCAGTACTTC. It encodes CASSTYGTTHEQYF.